Presented here are 15 T cell receptor beta chains from one specimen sequenced in a study of vaccination effects on CD4 cells after COVID-19. The repertoire was sequenced with immunoSEQ multiplex PCR; TCRdb's copy has only in-frame clones and lacks some. The table records around 32,000 clones, less than 80% of them present only once. Antigen-specific CD4+ T cell clonotypes were called by their expansion after viral peptide-pool culture in ViraFEST. Subsequent to a culture period of nine to ten days, CD4+ T cells were isolated. Two-dose vaccination with either BNT162b2 or mRNA-1273 was given to the participants. These receptors have no known antigen. Sequences were derived from CD4+ T cells from PBMCs cultured with SARS-CoV-2 spike peptides, sampled after COVID-19 vaccination. The receptors were gathered from a human donor who received a COVID-19 vaccine.

The rearrangement links TRBV4-2 to TRBJ2-7; the D is unclear. The germline V and J ends were trimmed by 4 bases and 4 bases, with 14 bases remaining between them. The CDR3 is made up of 14 amino acids. CDR1 LGHNA and CDR2 YNFKEQ come from the germline V gene. The CDR3 sequence is CASSPRFSHYEQYF. The DNA for the CDR3 is TGTGCCAGCAGCCCCCGGTTCTCTCATTACGAGCAGTACTTC.

The chain couples TRBV5-6 to TRBJ2-3, with 7 bases matching TRBD2. Germline trimming cut 3 bases from V and 2 bases from J; bases unmatched to any gene: 9. The CDR3 runs 16 residues. CDR1 is SGHDT, CDR2 YYEEEE, per germline. The CDR3 DNA follows: TGTGCCAGCAGCTCCTTCACAGCGGGGACCACAGATACGCAGTATTTT. This translates into CASSSFTAGTTDTQYF.

This CDR3 is CASSSAGNEKLFF. The CDR3 DNA sequence: TGTGCCAGCTCGAGTGCGGGAAATGAAAAACTGTTTTTT. The genes are TRBV19 and TRBJ1-4; D gene ambiguous. CDR1 is LNHDA, CDR2 SQIVND, per germline (reference sequence). The CDR3 sequence is 13 residues long. Trimming left V 9 bases short and J 5 bases short, with 13 bases between.

This chain joins TRBV19 and TRBJ1-4, with a weak D call TRBD1 (6 bases). Germline values: CDR1 LNHDA, CDR2 SQIVND (reference sequence). The CDR3 is made up of 16 amino acids. The V end was cut by 3 bases, the J end by 0 bases, with 11 bases between. CDR3 nucleotide sequence: TGTGCCAGTAGTATCCAGGGGTTTGCAACTAATGAAAAACTGTTTTTT. This codes for CASSIQGFATNEKLFF.

V and J are TRBV6-5 and TRBJ2-7; 7 bases line up with TRBD2. With V trimmed by 4 bases and J by 2 bases, 11 bases remained unmatched. Germline V gene sequence: CDR1 MNHEY, CDR2 SVGAGI. This CDR3 contains 16 residues. The CDR3 protein is CASSSPLGLLTYEQYF. In nucleotides, the CDR3 is TGTGCCAGCAGTTCTCCCCTGGGACTACTAACCTACGAGCAGTACTTC.

The V call is TRBV7-9, the J call TRBJ1-5; unclear D gene. The CDR3 extends over 17 amino acids. V lost 1 base and J 0 bases, leaving 13 bases between the germline ends. Germline V gives CDR1 SEHNR, CDR2 FQNEAQ (reference sequence). CDR3 protein: CASSLGSGIVSNQPQHF. The DNA of the CDR3 is TGTGCCAGCAGCTTAGGGTCAGGAATCGTTAGCAATCAGCCCCAGCATTTT.

Only a few counts were recorded for this clone. CDR3 nucleotide sequence: TGTGCCAGCAGCGGGGCAGCGAACAGGGGTGAAGGCTACACCTTC. This encodes CASSGAANRGEGYTF. The chain combines TRBV5-4 with TRBJ1-2; TRBD1 matches 7 bases. CDR1 is SGHNT and CDR2 is YYREEE in the germline V gene (reference sequence). With 4 bases clipped from V and 8 bases from J, the junction kept 14 bases outside the gene matches. This CDR3 contains 15 residues.

This clone was counted a few times. The chain is built from TRBV19 and TRBJ1-1; 8 bases map to TRBD1. The germline V gene encodes CDR1 LNHDA and CDR2 SQIVND (reference sequence). J lost 4 bases, V lost 6 bases, and 7 bases had no gene match. The CDR3 is 14 residues long. CDR3 sequence reads: CASSGDRYPTEAFF. The CDR3 DNA reads as TGTGCCAGTAGCGGGGACAGGTATCCCACTGAAGCTTTCTTT.

The rearrangement links TRBV4-1 to TRBJ1-2; 9 bases agree with TRBD1. Losses at the gene ends were 1 base for V and 5 bases for J; bases not matched to a gene: 8. The V gene's germline CDR1 is MGHRA and CDR2 YSYEKL. This CDR3 comprises 16 residues. The CDR3 region has the DNA TGCGCCAGCAGCCAAGCCGGGACAGGGAAAGGTTATGGCTACACCTTC. Amino acids: CASSQAGTGKGYGYTF.

This clone was counted a few times. The chain combines TRBV6-5 with TRBJ1-1, with D unclear. Trimming stripped 4 bases from V and 1 base from J, with 7 bases between. CDR1 is MNHEY and CDR2 is SVGAGI in the germline V gene. This CDR3 is built from 13 residues. CDR3 in amino acids: CASSFGENTEAFF. CDR3 sequence (DNA): TGTGCCAGCAGTTTCGGGGAGAACACTGAAGCTTTCTTT.

V is TRBV3-1 (or the pseudogene TRBV3-2) and J is TRBJ2-3; 13 bases map to TRBD2. Germline lookup yields CDR1 LGHDT and CDR2 YNNKEL (reference sequence). V lost 5 bases and J lost 2; bases outside the gene matches: 10. The CDR3 runs 18 residues. The CDR3 loop reads CASSSSSLAGGYTDTQYF. DNA for the CDR3: TGTGCCAGCAGCAGCTCTTCACTAGCGGGGGGGTACACAGATACGCAGTATTTT.

V gene TRBV5-1 combines with J gene TRBJ2-7, with D unclear. This CDR3 is 14 amino acids long. Germline V gene data show CDR1 as SGHRS and CDR2 as YFSETQ. V was clipped by 4 bases and J by 3 bases, with 14 bases between them. The CDR3 spells CASSPRDSDYEQYF. The CDR3 bases are TGCGCCAGCAGCCCCAGAGACTCAGACTACGAGCAGTACTTC.

The chain couples TRBV12-3 or TRBV12-4 to TRBJ2-7; tentatively, D is TRBD1 (6 bases). Trimming pared 4 bases from V and 1 base from J, leaving 8 bases between. The CDR3 length is 13 residues. The CDR3 DNA is TGTGCCAGCAGTTCGACAGGTTCCTACGAGCAGTACTTC. It translates to CASSSTGSYEQYF.

In its sample, this clone was seen once. The V and J genes are TRBV6-2 or TRBV6-3 and TRBJ2-7; D is uncertain. The CDR3 runs to 13 residues. The germline CDR1 and CDR2 sequences are MNHEY and SVGEGT. V was trimmed by 2 bases and J by 2 bases, leaving 7 bases between them. The DNA of the CDR3 is TGTGCCAGCAGTTACCCACCGACCTACGAGCAGTACTTC. Translation: CASSYPPTYEQYF.

The chain links TRBV18 to TRBJ1-3; TRBD1 agrees at 8 bases. CDR1 is KGHSH and CDR2 is LQKENI in the germline V gene. The CDR3 length is 14 residues. The V gene end was trimmed by 6 bases and the J gene end by 4 bases; junction bases not matched to a gene: 5. The CDR3 region is CASSPGQGGNTIYF. The CDR3 DNA reads as TGTGCCAGCTCGCCTGGACAGGGAGGAAACACCATATATTTT.